One sample yielded the 12 T cell receptor beta chains listed below, sequenced in a study of early T cells in non-severe SARS-CoV-2 infection (dated by TCRdb to the early 2020s). Library creation used 5' RACE. The data were produced on a NextSeq 500. The public reads were reprocessed in TCRdb via fastp at Q25 and MiXCR, keeping in-frame beta chains. Each CDR3 protein appears once, grouped with its most common genes and DNA. This sample holds some 30,000 distinct CDR3 sequences; around 4.1% were observed only once. Of the sample, 5.5% to 6% is held by the ten largest clones. The sequenced sample was whole blood. Receptors were obtained from an adult who was a healthcare worker with PCR-confirmed SARS-CoV-2 infection or an uninfected control (not recorded which).

This clonotype has a handful of counts. CDR3 in DNA: TGTGCCAGCAGCCAAACCCGGGGCCGCGAGGAGTTCTTC. Translating it yields CASSQTRGREEFF. The chain employs TRBV3-1 and TRBJ2-1; D might be TRBD1 or TRBD2, each matching 5 bases. The CDR3 has 13 amino acids. V lost 2 bases and J lost 14, with 16 bases in between. The germline CDR1 and CDR2 sequences are LGHDT and YNNKEL (reference sequence).

This clonotype was observed at least ten times. The chain uses TRBV5-4 and TRBJ2-7, with D tentatively TRBD2 (5 bases). The germline gives CDR1 SGHNT, CDR2 YYREEE (reference sequence). The CDR3 totals 15 residues. V lost 3 bases to trimming and J lost 7 bases, with 20 bases between them. The CDR3 DNA follows: TGTGCCAGCAGCTCTAAGGGAGCAAGCGACGGGGAGCAGTACTTC. This gives the protein CASSSKGASDGEQYF.

This clonotype was seen many times. Germline and junction disagree at one end, which may indicate a read error. The rearrangement uses TRBV29-1 and TRBJ1-4; TRBD1 aligns across 12 bases. Germline lookup yields CDR1 SQVTM and CDR2 ANQGSEA. The CDR3 is made up of 16 amino acids. The chain's CDR3 is CSAEGGTGGDYEKLFF. The CDR3, as DNA: TGCAGCGCTGAAGGCGGGACAGGGGGCGATTATGAAAAACTGTTTTTT.

This clonotype has ten or more counts. The chain uses TRBV5-1 and TRBJ2-7, with TRBD2 identical over 9 bases. V shed 2 bases and J 6 bases; nucleotides not matched to a gene: 3. CDR3 length: 13 residues. Germline-derived CDR1 and CDR2 are SGHRS and YFSETQ. This CDR3 reads CASSFLAGSEQYF. As DNA, the CDR3 is TGCGCCAGCAGCTTCCTAGCGGGAAGCGAGCAGTACTTC.

This clonotype was counted at least ten times. In DNA form, the CDR3 reads TGCGCCAGCAGCCCAGGGGGGCGAGCCAAAAACATTCAGTACTTC. Translating gives CASSPGGRAKNIQYF. The V and J genes are TRBV4-3 and TRBJ2-4; D may be TRBD1 (7 bases). CDR1 is LGHNA, CDR2 YSLEER, per germline. The germline V and J ends were trimmed by 4 bases and 0 bases, with 10 bases remaining between them. The CDR3 length is 15 residues.

This clonotype was seen at least ten times. The CDR3, as DNA: TGTGCCAGCAGTTTATTTGGAACCTACGAGCAGTACTTC. The encoded protein is CASSLFGTYEQYF. The genes are TRBV27 and TRBJ2-7; D gene uncertain. V dropped 1 base and J dropped 2 bases, with 6 bases sitting between them. The CDR3 loop spans 13 amino acids. Germline loops: CDR1 MNHEY, CDR2 SMNVEV (reference sequence).

By share, this clonotype counts as medium-sized (0.01 to 0.1%). This sequence joins TRBV15 and TRBJ2-1, with 10 bases identical to TRBD2. Germline values: CDR1 LNHNV, CDR2 YYDKDF (reference sequence). V lost 2 bases, J lost 2 bases, and 0 bases stayed unmatched. This CDR3 contains 15 residues. The CDR3 DNA is TGTGCCACCAGCAGAACTAGCGGGACCTACAATGAGCAGTTCTTC. It codes for CATSRTSGTYNEQFF. The full variable domain, rest sourced from reference TRBV15 and TRBJ2-1, is DAMVIQNPRYQVTQFGKPVTLSCSQTLNHNVMYWYQQKSSQAPKLLFHYYDKDFNNEADTPDNFQSRRPNTSFCFLDIRSPGLGDTAMYLCATSRTSGTYNEQFFGPGTRLTVL.

In this sample, this clonotype turned up many times. DNA for the CDR3: TGTGCCAGCAGCCTCCGAAAGCGGGAGGCCTTCTACGAGCAGTACTTC. Amino acids: CASSLRKREAFYEQYF. V and J are TRBV21-1 and TRBJ2-7; no DNA check was done on the table's D call, TRBD2. TRBV21-1 is termed a pseudogene. The CDR3 runs to 16 residues.

This clonotype was seen a few times. The chain employs TRBV28 and TRBJ1-4, with D possibly being TRBD1 (5 bases). Germline values: CDR1 MDHEN, CDR2 SYDVKM. This CDR3 is built from 15 residues. Trimming took off 3 bases at V and 7 bases at J, with 15 bases between the two ends. CDR3 nucleotides: TGTGCCAGCAGTTTGGGCAGGGACTATAGTGAAAAACTGTTTTTT. It translates to CASSLGRDYSEKLFF. The full variable domain, with the rest looked up from reference TRBV28 and TRBJ1-4, is DVKVTQSSRYLVKRTGEKVFLECVQDMDHENMFWYRQDPGLGLRLIYFSYDVKMKEKGDIPEGYSVSREKKERFSLILESASTNQTSMYLCASSLGRDYSEKLFFGSGTQLSVL.

This clonotype was seen at least ten times. The chain uses TRBV5-1 and TRBJ2-5; D is undetermined. V was trimmed by 2 bases and J by 4 bases, leaving 9 bases between them. The germline gives CDR1 SGHRS, CDR2 YFSETQ. There are 13 residues in the CDR3. The CDR3 loop is CASSLDGPETQYF. The CDR3 coding sequence is TGCGCCAGCAGCTTAGATGGACCAGAGACCCAGTACTTC.

The table lists this clonotype with many counts. V and J are TRBV24-1 and TRBJ2-7; possible D gene TRBD2, 7 bases. CDR3 size: 15 residues. Deletions cut 3 bases from V and 3 bases from J, with 14 bases between. Looked up from germline, CDR1 is KGHDR and CDR2 is SFDVKD. The CDR3 sequence is CATSDPGGGSYEQYF. The CDR3 DNA is TGTGCCACCAGTGATCCGGGGGGCGGGAGCTACGAGCAGTACTTC.

The rearrangement joins TRBV11-2 to TRBJ2-3; no clear D. The CDR3 sequence is 12 residues long. CDR1 and CDR2 from the germline V gene are SGHAT and FQNNGV. The V and J ends lost 2 bases and 5 bases respectively, with 5 bases between them. CDR3 region: CASSLWKDTQYF. The CDR3, as DNA: TGTGCCAGCAGCTTATGGAAAGATACGCAGTATTTT.